The TCR beta chain described here comes from a study of cytotoxic CD8 clonotypes in ibrutinib-treated CLL (TCRdb year 2021). A note on the overall study: The cohort included some 14 treatment-naive and 11 relapsed/refractory patients; some 18 were IGHV unmutated. Responses were partial in approximately 24 patients and complete in 2; after median about 70 months follow-up, some 14 stayed in remission and approximately twelve progressed. Samples at response were collected after a median of around twelve months of treatment, with a range of about 6 to 36 months. On average, each sample yielded approximately 250,000 productive templates and under 95,000 productive rearrangements. Longitudinal samples were available for about 30% of the 86 trial participants. Cryopreserved peripheral blood mononuclear cells were collected at three points: before therapy, at response, and at either sustained remission or disease progression. Every remission and progressive disease sample was obtained while ibrutinib was still being received by the patients. The investigation overall reported the following: Public clonotypes were rare and either shrank or stayed stable during treatment, and the rise in clonality at ibrutinib response reflected expansion of private clonotypes. Clonality increased at ibrutinib response, stayed stable in sustained remission, and fell back toward baseline at progression. Sustained-remission and progressing patients did not have matched sampling times, and lymph node repertoires were not examined. Baseline clonality exceeded that of age-matched healthy donors and correlated strongly with circulating CD8+ T-cell counts.

Explained via the paper, the time point label denotes: 12 to 13 months on ibrutinib. Roughly 1.8 micrograms of genomic DNA were extracted from cryopreserved PBMCs for TCR beta library preparation. Longitudinal blood samples from CLL patients on ibrutinib monotherapy underwent high-throughput TCR beta sequencing. The patients took part in an open-label, single-center phase 2 trial of ibrutinib monotherapy. A MiSeq instrument was used for deep resolution sequencing, which targeted depths ranging from 1 in 1 million up to 1 in 200,000 T cells, with coverage averaging 10x for each clonotype. The immunoSEQ hsTCRB Kit was used to generate TCR beta libraries. As for the original processing: Data were analyzed with ImmunoSEQ Data Assistant and ImmunoSEQ Analyzer, with V, D and J genes assigned per IMGT definitions. Clonality, with values ranging from 0 to 1, was calculated as one minus the normalized Shannon entropy of productive rearrangement frequencies. Only overrepresented clonotypes making up at least 0.05% of each patient's repertoire were included in the public clonotype analysis. Repertoires from some 13 age-matched healthy donors in immuneACCESS were used as clonality controls. TCRdb provides this immuneACCESS table in a form limited to in-frame rearrangements. Some clones are lacking; in checked studies, under half of them reflect an unresolved V gene, and why the rest are absent is not known. The D gene and trimming were derived from the DNA, and the V and J assignments and clone size from that table. The sample table records some 200,000 clones; about four fifths of these occur just once. More than 9.5% of the sample rests with the top ten.

This clone was counted once. What antigen it recognizes has not been identified. Qualities for individual bases were not recorded, and no much larger clone is one base off. The CDR3 spans 13 residues, from the cysteine through the phenylalanine. The CDR3 DNA has 39 bases and is translated from base 1. V is clipped by 8 bases and J by 6 bases, and the sequence between their germline boundaries is 16 bases long. Via the germline V gene (reference sequence), CDR1 is GTSNPN and CDR2 SVGIG. This clonotype originated in a human donor with chronic lymphocytic leukemia. Material: PBMCs, obtained after 12 months of ibrutinib treatment. The chain couples TRBV30 to TRBJ1-4; the D gene identity is not certain. This receptor has the CDR3 CATMTPGYEKLFF. Here is the DNA: TGTGCCACAATGACGCCCGGGTATGAAAAACTGTTTTTT.